This T cell receptor beta chain was documented in a study of blood T cell repertoires in COVID-19. Whole-study context: Material from acute and convalescent COVID-19 was sourced from the United States, Italy and Spain. Sources were T cells, B-cell-depleted T cells, or PBMCs; the material itself was cDNA or gDNA.

This CDR3 is 16 amino acids long. Germline V CDR1 and CDR2: MNHNS, SASEGT. V was clipped by 0 bases and J by 5 bases; unmatched bases: 5. Under the authors' procedure: Estimates of nucleated cell counts were drawn from the amplification of reference gene primers. Assay: immunoSEQ multiplex PCR; the TCRdb copy retains only in-frame clones and omits some. V and J calls and clone size are copied from that table; D and trimming were computed from the DNA. The data hold about 180,000 clones, with over 70% observed a single time. In Seattle, patients joined the study during active infection and were tracked longitudinally.

The receptor's source is a middle-aged woman with COVID-19, enrolled during active disease. Sequenced: peripheral blood. The chain links TRBV6-1 to TRBJ2-1; 9 bases are shared with TRBD2. The CDR3 reads CASSEAGLASHNEQFF. In DNA, the CDR3 is TGTGCCAGCAGTGAAGCGGGACTAGCAAGCCACAATGAGCAGTTCTTC.